Listed below are T cell receptor beta chains from one sample, sequenced in a study of sequential checkpoint blockade in melanoma. Sequencing was performed with immunoSEQ multiplex PCR; in TCRdb, only in-frame clones are kept and a portion is missing. The repertoire holds about 13,000 clones, with roughly 86% as singletons. This material consisted of CD8+ T cells sorted from blood (inferred from file names), taken from a patient given nivolumab and ipilimumab in sequence. Receptors were obtained from a human donor with melanoma. Each CDR3 is given with its conserved first and last residue. Not all rows give a size; the values are once, few, many and, for expanded clones, a class.

v_call: TRBV7-9
clone_size: NA
cdr3_aa: CASSLPDRPGTEAFF

v_call: TRBV19
clone_size: NA
cdr3_aa: CASGSRGDYGYTF

v_call: TRBV7-2
clone_size: NA
cdr3_aa: CASSQWAGGYNEQFF

v_call: TRBV9
clone_size: NA
cdr3_aa: CASGPGGRGNEQYF

v_call: TRBV23-1
clone_size: NA
cdr3_aa: CASRTTGQGHSGYTF

v_call: TRBV18
clone_size: NA
cdr3_aa: CASSPRGVTDLQETQYF

v_call: TRBV27
clone_size: NA
cdr3_aa: CASHNRTANTGELFF

v_call: TRBV27
clone_size: NA
cdr3_aa: CASSLSGEGYNEQFF

v_call: TRBV6-5
clone_size: NA
cdr3_aa: CASVQGLNTEAFF

v_call: TRBV7-9
clone_size: once
cdr3_aa: CASSRLAGNTGELFF

v_call: TRBV4-1
clone_size: NA
cdr3_aa: CASSQVRTGRSGANVLTF

v_call: TRBV29-1
clone_size: NA
cdr3_aa: CSVRTGESYEQYF

v_call: TRBV6-5
clone_size: NA
cdr3_aa: CASSYGTQGRRGYTF

v_call: TRBV27
clone_size: NA
cdr3_aa: CASSWGLAGGREQFF

v_call: TRBV4-1
clone_size: NA
cdr3_aa: CASSQGGSGGPGETQYF

v_call: TRBV29-1
clone_size: once
cdr3_aa: CSVDPRVGNEQFF

v_call: TRBV9
clone_size: NA
cdr3_aa: CASSPGYRTTYEQYF

v_call: TRBV6-5
clone_size: once
cdr3_aa: CASRPTGAPTEAFF

v_call: TRBV9
clone_size: NA
cdr3_aa: CASSVGGGVGIYNEQFF

v_call: TRBV13
clone_size: NA
cdr3_aa: CASSPYEGGPYNEQFF

v_call: TRBV27
clone_size: NA
cdr3_aa: CASSLYRDTEAFF

v_call: TRBV5-6
clone_size: NA
cdr3_aa: CASKDSTNYGYTF

v_call: TRBV11-2
clone_size: NA
cdr3_aa: CASSGGIPATDTQYF

v_call: TRBV7-6
clone_size: NA
cdr3_aa: CASIPRDRGHGSPLHF

v_call: TRBV19
clone_size: NA
cdr3_aa: CASSMGGSGNTEAFF

v_call: TRBV7-9
clone_size: NA
cdr3_aa: CASSLVRANTGELFF